A selection of T cell receptor beta chains follows, all from one sample in a study of early stage breast cancer tumors. Assay: immunoSEQ multiplex PCR; the TCRdb copy retains only in-frame clones and omits some. This table has about 53,000 clones, around 90% appearing once. Sequences were obtained from blood. The source is a person aged 65-85 years with breast cancer. Each CDR3 is given with its conserved first and last residue. Each record gives: J gene, D gene, clone size, CDR3 length, V gene, CDR3 DNA, CDR3 protein. The D gene is left open where the match is weak. Not every row has a clone size; where given, it reads once, few, many or a size class.

j_call: TRBJ2-1
d_call: TRBD1
clone_size: -
cdr3_length: 15
v_call: TRBV5-1
cdr3_nt: TGCGCCAGCAGCCTAGGACAGGGAGGCTACAATGAGCAGTTCTTC
cdr3_aa: CASSLGQGGYNEQFF

j_call: TRBJ1-5
d_call: -
clone_size: -
cdr3_length: 15
v_call: TRBV6-1
cdr3_nt: TGTGCCAGCAGTGGTGGCGGACAGCTCAATCAGCCCCAGCATTTT
cdr3_aa: CASSGGGQLNQPQHF

j_call: TRBJ1-6
d_call: -
clone_size: -
cdr3_length: 15
v_call: TRBV28
cdr3_nt: TGTGCCAGCGGGAGGGGAACTCTCTATAATTCACCCCTCCACTTT
cdr3_aa: CASGRGTLYNSPLHF

j_call: TRBJ1-1
d_call: -
clone_size: -
cdr3_length: 13
v_call: TRBV30
cdr3_nt: TGTGCCCAATCCCGGGGAACCGACACTGAAGCTTTCTTT
cdr3_aa: CAQSRGTDTEAFF

j_call: TRBJ2-1
d_call: -
clone_size: -
cdr3_length: 14
v_call: TRBV5-4
cdr3_nt: TGTGCCAGCAGCTTGTCACAGGGTCAGGGTGAGCAGTTCTTC
cdr3_aa: CASSLSQGQGEQFF

j_call: TRBJ2-5
d_call: -
clone_size: -
cdr3_length: 13
v_call: TRBV29-1
cdr3_nt: TGCAGCGTTGAATTAACAGGCGTAGCGACCCAGTACTTC
cdr3_aa: CSVELTGVATQYF

j_call: TRBJ2-1
d_call: -
clone_size: -
cdr3_length: 13
v_call: TRBV7-9
cdr3_nt: TGTGCCAGCAGCTTAGCCGTCTACAATGAGCAGTTCTTC
cdr3_aa: CASSLAVYNEQFF

j_call: TRBJ1-1
d_call: -
clone_size: -
cdr3_length: 15
v_call: TRBV18
cdr3_nt: TGTGCCAGCTCACCACCGATCACAGGGAACACTGAAGCTTTCTTT
cdr3_aa: CASSPPITGNTEAFF

j_call: TRBJ1-3
d_call: -
clone_size: -
cdr3_length: 15
v_call: TRBV6-1
cdr3_nt: TGTGCCAGCAGTGAACAGGGGAACACTGGAAACACCATATATTTT
cdr3_aa: CASSEQGNTGNTIYF

j_call: TRBJ2-2
d_call: -
clone_size: -
cdr3_length: 14
v_call: TRBV27
cdr3_nt: TGTGCCAGCAGTTTAATCAGGGGCACCGGGGAGCTGTTTTTT
cdr3_aa: CASSLIRGTGELFF

j_call: TRBJ1-5
d_call: -
clone_size: -
cdr3_length: 17
v_call: TRBV7-6
cdr3_nt: TGTGCCAGCAGCCCCACGTGGGCGATAGTTAGTAATCAGCCCCAGCATTTT
cdr3_aa: CASSPTWAIVSNQPQHF

j_call: TRBJ2-5
d_call: -
clone_size: -
cdr3_length: 14
v_call: TRBV18
cdr3_nt: TGTGCCAGCTCACCAGCTGTAGGAGCCGAGACCCAGTACTTC
cdr3_aa: CASSPAVGAETQYF

j_call: TRBJ1-5
d_call: -
clone_size: -
cdr3_length: 15
v_call: TRBV5-1
cdr3_nt: TGCGCCAGCAGCTTGATAGGCGGTAGCAATCAGCCCCAGCATTTT
cdr3_aa: CASSLIGGSNQPQHF

j_call: TRBJ1-2
d_call: -
clone_size: -
cdr3_length: 15
v_call: TRBV27
cdr3_nt: TGTGCCAGCAGTTTAAACACCGGGAGGGGCTATGGCTACACCTTC
cdr3_aa: CASSLNTGRGYGYTF

j_call: TRBJ2-3
d_call: TRBD1
clone_size: once
cdr3_length: 17
v_call: TRBV4-2
cdr3_nt: TGTGCCAGCAGCCAAGACGGAGACAGGGGCTACACAGATACGCAGTATTTT
cdr3_aa: CASSQDGDRGYTDTQYF

j_call: TRBJ2-2
d_call: -
clone_size: -
cdr3_length: 15
v_call: TRBV11-1
cdr3_nt: TGTGCCAGCAGTAAAGCGGTAGGAAGTTTTGGGGAGCTGTTTTTT
cdr3_aa: CASSKAVGSFGELFF

j_call: TRBJ1-2
d_call: -
clone_size: -
cdr3_length: 15
v_call: TRBV27
cdr3_nt: TGTGCCAGCAGTTCCCCCACGGCGGGGAGCTATGGCTACACCTTC
cdr3_aa: CASSSPTAGSYGYTF

j_call: TRBJ1-4
d_call: -
clone_size: -
cdr3_length: 14
v_call: TRBV9
cdr3_nt: TGTGCCAGCAGCGTAGACAGCCCTAATGAAAAACTGTTTTTT
cdr3_aa: CASSVDSPNEKLFF

j_call: TRBJ2-3
d_call: -
clone_size: -
cdr3_length: 13
v_call: TRBV4-3
cdr3_nt: TGCGCCAGCAGCCAACTCTCCTCAGATACGCAGTATTTT
cdr3_aa: CASSQLSSDTQYF

j_call: TRBJ1-2
d_call: -
clone_size: -
cdr3_length: 15
v_call: TRBV6-5
cdr3_nt: TGTGCCAGCAGTTACTATCTTGGACTCAACTATGGCTACACCTTC
cdr3_aa: CASSYYLGLNYGYTF

j_call: TRBJ2-7
d_call: -
clone_size: -
cdr3_length: 14
v_call: TRBV6-1
cdr3_nt: TGTGCCAGCCAGGCCGGGGACACCGCCTACGAGCAGTACTTC
cdr3_aa: CASQAGDTAYEQYF

j_call: TRBJ2-2
d_call: TRBD1
clone_size: -
cdr3_length: 16
v_call: TRBV18
cdr3_nt: TGTGCCAGCTCACCGAATGGACAGGGGTTAGCCGGGGAGCTGTTTTTT
cdr3_aa: CASSPNGQGLAGELFF

j_call: TRBJ1-1
d_call: TRBD1
clone_size: -
cdr3_length: 15
v_call: TRBV5-1
cdr3_nt: TGCGCCAGCAGCTTTTTACAGGGGGGAGGCACTGAAGCTTTCTTT
cdr3_aa: CASSFLQGGGTEAFF